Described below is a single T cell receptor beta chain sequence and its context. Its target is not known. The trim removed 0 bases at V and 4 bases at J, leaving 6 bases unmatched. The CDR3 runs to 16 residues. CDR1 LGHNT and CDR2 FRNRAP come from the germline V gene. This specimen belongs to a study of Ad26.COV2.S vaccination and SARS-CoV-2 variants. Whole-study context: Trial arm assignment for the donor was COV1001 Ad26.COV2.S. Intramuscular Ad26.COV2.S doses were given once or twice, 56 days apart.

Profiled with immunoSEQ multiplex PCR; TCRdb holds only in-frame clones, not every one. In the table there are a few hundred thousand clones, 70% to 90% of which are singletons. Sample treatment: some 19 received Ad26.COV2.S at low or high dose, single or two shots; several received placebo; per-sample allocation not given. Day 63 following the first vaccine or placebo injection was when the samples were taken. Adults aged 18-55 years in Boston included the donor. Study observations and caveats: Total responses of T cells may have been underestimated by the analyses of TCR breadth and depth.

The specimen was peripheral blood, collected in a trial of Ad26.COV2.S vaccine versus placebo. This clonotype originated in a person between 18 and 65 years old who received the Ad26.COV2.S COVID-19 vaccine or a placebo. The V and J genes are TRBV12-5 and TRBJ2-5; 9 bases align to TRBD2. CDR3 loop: CASGLVQAGGGETQYF. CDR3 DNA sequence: TGTGCTAGTGGTTTGGTACAAGCGGGGGGAGGAGAGACCCAGTACTTC.